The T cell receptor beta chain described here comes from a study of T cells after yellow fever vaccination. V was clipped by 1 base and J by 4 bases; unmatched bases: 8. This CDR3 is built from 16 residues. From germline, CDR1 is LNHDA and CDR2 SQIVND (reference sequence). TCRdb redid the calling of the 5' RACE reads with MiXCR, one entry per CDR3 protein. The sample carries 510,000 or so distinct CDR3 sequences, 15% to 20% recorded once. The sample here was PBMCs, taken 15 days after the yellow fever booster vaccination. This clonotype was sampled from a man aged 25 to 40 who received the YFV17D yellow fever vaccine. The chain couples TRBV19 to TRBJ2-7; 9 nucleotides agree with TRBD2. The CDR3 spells CASSIAPKAGGYEQYF. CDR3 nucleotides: TGTGCCAGTAGTATAGCTCCCAAAGCGGGAGGTTACGAGCAGTACTTC.